A single sample is the source of the 32 T cell receptor beta chains below, sequenced in a study of patients and donors after allogeneic stem cell transplantation. TCRdb reprocessed the RT-PCR reads via MiXCR and lists one record per CDR3 protein. Altogether 150,000 to 200,000 distinct CDR3 sequences are present, roughly 22% being singletons, with the ten largest covering 25% to 30%. What was sequenced was blood, either unsorted or a sorted T cell fraction (not recorded which). The receptors derive from a human donor who was either an allogeneic HSCT recipient or a stem cell or donor lymphocyte infusion donor (not recorded which). It is not recorded whose cells these are; they may come from a transplant donor.

The genes are TRBV7-2 and TRBJ1-5, with a possible D match to TRBD1 (5 bases). Germline CDR1 reads SGHTA; CDR2 reads FQGNSA. The CDR3 has 15 amino acids. V was trimmed by 6 bases and J by 7 bases, leaving 19 bases between them. The CDR3 nucleotides read TGTGCCAGCAGTCTCACTTGGGGGGAGGACCAGCCCCAGCATTTT. Protein sequence: CASSLTWGEDQPQHF.

In nucleotides, the CDR3 is TGCAGTGCTAGGTCGCCAGAACCGTACAATGAGCAGTTCTTC. It codes for CSARSPEPYNEQFF. The chain uses TRBV20-1 and TRBJ2-1; D is ambiguous. V lost 3 bases to trimming and J lost 4 bases, with 13 bases between them. Germline CDR1 and CDR2: DFQATT and SNEGSKA (reference sequence). This CDR3 has 14 amino acids.

This clonotype has more than one count but fewer than ten. The CDR3 spells CASSFDGRAEETQYF. In DNA, the CDR3 is TGCGCCAGCAGCTTCGACGGGAGGGCCGAGGAGACCCAGTACTTC. The chain couples TRBV5-1 to TRBJ2-5, with 8 nucleotides matching TRBD2. CDR1 is SGHRS, CDR2 YFSETQ, per germline. CDR3 length: 15 residues. V was pared by 2 bases and J by 5 bases, with 8 bases of the junction left unmatched.

This chain links TRBV12-3 or TRBV12-4 with TRBJ2-3; 9 positions agree with TRBD2. The J segment lost 6 bases and the V segment lost 0 bases, leaving 1 base of the junction unmatched. The CDR3 sequence is 14 residues long. CDR3 coding DNA: TGTGCCAGCAGTTTAGCGCTAGCGGGGGATACGCAGTATTTT. Translating gives CASSLALAGDTQYF.

In its sample, this clonotype was seen a few times. The chain couples TRBV12-3 or TRBV12-4 to TRBJ2-7; 8 bases align to TRBD2. Losses at the gene ends were 9 bases for V and 2 bases for J; bases not matched to a gene: 12. The CDR3 loop spans 15 amino acids. CDR3 loop: CASAREGTWPYEQYF. The CDR3, as DNA: TGTGCCAGTGCCCGGGAGGGGACATGGCCCTACGAGCAGTACTTC.

In this sample, this clonotype turned up many times. The J gene is TRBJ1-2, the V gene TRBV7-9, with a tentative D call TRBD1 (5 bases). Trimming stripped 1 base from V and 3 bases from J, with 9 bases between. Germline CDR1 and CDR2: SEHNR and FQNEAQ (reference sequence). The CDR3 is made up of 14 amino acids. The CDR3 region is CASSLEDTHYGYTF. For the CDR3, the DNA is TGTGCCAGCAGCTTAGAGGACACTCACTATGGCTACACCTTC.

The genes are TRBV9 and TRBJ2-5, with 7 bases aligning to TRBD2. The CDR3 length is 14 residues. J gave up 5 bases and V 3 bases, and 7 bases lay outside the gene matches. The germline V gene has CDR1 SGDLS and CDR2 YYNGEE. CDR3 sequence (DNA): TGTGCCAGCAGCGCGGGAGCGGGGTGGGAGACCCAGTACTTC. Translation gives CASSAGAGWETQYF.

This clonotype was seen just once. The V and J genes are TRBV20-1 and TRBJ2-2; D is ambiguous. V lost 1 base, J lost 1 base, and 10 bases lay in between. The germline V gene encodes CDR1 DFQATT and CDR2 SNEGSKA (reference sequence). The CDR3 is made up of 15 amino acids. CDR3 amino acids: CSARGGGRNTGELFF. In DNA, the CDR3 is TGCAGTGCTAGAGGAGGTGGGCGGAACACCGGGGAGCTGTTTTTT.

The genes are TRBV6-5 and TRBJ2-4, with 13 positions matching TRBD2. The CDR3 runs to 15 residues. After removal of 6 bases from V and 6 bases from J, the junction contained 5 bases not matched to a gene. The germline V gene encodes CDR1 MNHEY and CDR2 SVGAGI. The CDR3 spells CASSKGLAGLNIQYF. The CDR3 DNA reads as TGTGCCAGCAGCAAGGGACTAGCGGGATTAAACATTCAGTACTTC.

The rearrangement uses TRBV7-9 and TRBJ1-6, with D possibly being TRBD1 (5 bases). The germline CDR1 and CDR2 sequences are SEHNR and FQNEAQ (reference sequence). The CDR3 consists of 15 residues. The V gene lost 1 base and the J gene lost 6 bases, with 10 bases spanning the gap. This chain's CDR3 is CASSLGGRTNSPLHF. DNA for the CDR3: TGTGCCAGCAGCTTAGGGGGACGGACTAATTCACCCCTCCACTTT.

In this sample, this clonotype turned up a few times. The chain links TRBV7-9 to TRBJ2-6; D unresolved. From germline, CDR1 is SEHNR and CDR2 FQNEAQ (reference sequence). The CDR3 has 15 amino acids. Trimming took 5 bases from V and 4 from J, leaving 12 bases between them. The CDR3 is CASSVDPRGANVLTF. The CDR3 nucleotides are TGTGCCAGCAGCGTGGACCCGAGGGGGGCCAACGTCCTGACTTTC.

In its sample, this clonotype was seen a few times. V gene TRBV27 combines with J gene TRBJ2-3; no reliable D call. Trimming stripped 6 bases from V and 0 bases from J, with 10 bases between. The CDR3 has 14 amino acids. Looked up from germline, CDR1 is MNHEY and CDR2 is SMNVEV (reference sequence). DNA of the CDR3: TGTGCCAGCAGGATCTTAACTAGCACAGATACGCAGTATTTT. Protein: CASRILTSTDTQYF.

This clonotype has a handful of counts. The chain links TRBV20-1 to TRBJ2-1, with D unclear. Trimming took off 1 base at V and 4 bases at J, with 5 bases between the two ends. The CDR3 is made up of 12 amino acids. The germline CDR1 and CDR2 sequences are DFQATT and SNEGSKA (reference sequence). In nucleotides, the CDR3 is TGCAGTGCTAGAGCCCTTTACAATGAGCAGTTCTTC. Its protein is CSARALYNEQFF.

This clonotype was picked up a small number of times. This chain connects TRBV29-1 to TRBJ2-7; 7 bases are shared with TRBD1. The J segment lost 3 bases and the V segment lost 4 bases, leaving 0 bases of the junction unmatched. From germline, CDR1 is SQVTM and CDR2 ANQGSEA. This CDR3 spans 11 amino acids. The CDR3 nucleotides read TGCAGCGTTGGGACAGGCTACGAGCAGTACTTC. Amino acids: CSVGTGYEQYF.

This clonotype was found a few times. This sequence joins TRBV20-1 and TRBJ1-4; 7 bases are a match to TRBD1. The CDR3 extends over 11 amino acids. The V gene end was trimmed by 3 bases and the J gene end by 14 bases; junction bases not matched to a gene: 6. Germline CDR1 DFQATT, CDR2 SNEGSKA (reference sequence). CDR3 sequence reads: CSASRGGILFF. DNA of the CDR3: TGCAGTGCTAGCAGGGGGGGGATCCTGTTTTTT.

The J gene is TRBJ2-6, the V gene TRBV12-3 or TRBV12-4; D tentatively reads TRBD1 or TRBD2 (5 bases each). The length of the CDR3 is 15 residues. V lost 3 bases to trimming and J lost 4 bases, with 10 bases between them. The CDR3 spells CASSFLGVGANVLTF. As DNA, the CDR3 is TGTGCCAGCAGTTTCTTGGGGGTCGGGGCCAACGTCCTGACTTTC.

V usage is TRBV10-3 and J usage is TRBJ2-3; 14 bases are a match to TRBD2. Trimming removed 5 bases from V and 1 base from J; junction bases left unmatched: 11. Germline assignment: CDR1 ENHRY and CDR2 SYGVKD. The length of the CDR3 is 19 residues. CDR3 sequence (DNA): TGTGCCATCAGTCGGAAGACTAGCGGGAGGGATGGGGGCACAGATACGCAGTATTTT. Translation: CAISRKTSGRDGGTDTQYF.

The genes are TRBV6-2 or TRBV6-3 and TRBJ2-2, with D possibly being TRBD1 (6 bases). Deletions cut 6 bases from V and 4 bases from J, with 15 bases between. This CDR3 spans 15 amino acids. Germline lookup yields CDR1 MNHEY and CDR2 SVGEGT. The CDR3, as DNA: TGTGCCAGCAGCCTAGACAGGTTCATCACCGGGGAGCTGTTTTTT. Amino acid sequence: CASSLDRFITGELFF.

The chain joins TRBV27 to TRBJ2-7; 12 nucleotides line up with TRBD2. Trimming took 1 base from V and 7 from J; bases not matched to a gene: 5. CDR3 length equals 15 residues. Germline V gene lookup returns CDR1 MNHEY and CDR2 SMNVEV (reference sequence). CDR3 sequence reads: CASSLWLAGGGEQYF. For the CDR3, the DNA is TGTGCCAGCAGTTTATGGCTAGCGGGAGGGGGGGAGCAGTACTTC.

This clonotype was detected only a few times. J is TRBJ2-5 and V is TRBV3-1; D perhaps matches TRBD2 (6 bases). Per the germline V gene, CDR1 is LGHDT and CDR2 is YNNKEL (reference sequence). V was trimmed by 1 base and J by 5 bases, leaving 8 bases between them. The CDR3 contains 13 residues. CDR3 nucleotides: TGTGCCAGCAGCCAAGCGGAGGGGGAGACCCAGTACTTC. Protein product: CASSQAEGETQYF.

V is TRBV7-9 and J is TRBJ2-3; D possibly uses TRBD1 or TRBD2 (5 bases each). Between the trimmed V and J ends, which lost 9 bases and 2 bases, there was a span of 9 bases. This CDR3 contains 12 residues. Germline assignment: CDR1 SEHNR and CDR2 FQNEAQ (reference sequence). The CDR3 is CASWGSTDTQYF. CDR3 sequence (DNA): TGTGCCAGTTGGGGGTCCACAGATACGCAGTATTTT.

This clonotype was detected many times. V and J are TRBV29-1 and TRBJ1-1; perhaps TRBD1 as D (6 bases). The CDR3 extends over 15 amino acids. The germline V gene encodes CDR1 SQVTM and CDR2 ANQGSEA. V was shortened by 6 bases and J by 0 bases, with 17 bases between the two germline ends. CDR3 region: CSVVDRSSMNTEAFF. In nucleotides, the CDR3 is TGCAGCGTCGTAGACAGGTCTAGTATGAACACTGAAGCTTTCTTT.

The J gene is TRBJ1-1, the V gene TRBV5-1, with TRBD1 identical over 7 bases. V trimming: 4 bases; J trimming: 2 bases; junction bases outside the gene matches: 11. Germline-derived CDR1 and CDR2 are SGHRS and YFSETQ. This CDR3 region has 16 residues. CDR3 nucleotide sequence: TGCGCCAGCAGCCGAAAGAATACAGGGGTCAACACTGAAGCTTTCTTT. Protein: CASSRKNTGVNTEAFF.

The chain employs TRBV4-3 and TRBJ1-2, with unresolved D. There are 13 residues in the CDR3. Trimming cost V 2 bases and J 7 bases, with 11 bases left between them. Germline V gives CDR1 LGHNA, CDR2 YSLEER. CDR3 DNA: TGCGCCAGCAGCCAATGGATTGTCGGTGGCTACACCTTC. Its protein product is CASSQWIVGGYTF.

This chain connects TRBV7-2 to TRBJ2-3; tentatively, D is TRBD1 (6 bases). CDR1 and CDR2 from the germline V gene are SGHTA and FQGNSA. Trimming removed 5 bases at V and 5 bases at J, with 11 bases between. The CDR3 covers 13 residues. The CDR3 here is CASSETGRDTQYF. The CDR3 DNA reads as TGTGCCAGCAGCGAAACAGGGAGAGATACGCAGTATTTT.

This clonotype has a handful of counts. The chain employs TRBV9 and TRBJ1-1; D is possibly TRBD1 (5 bases). The CDR3 has 14 residues. Between the trimmed V and J ends, which lost 0 bases and 3 bases, there was a span of 9 bases. Germline values: CDR1 SGDLS, CDR2 YYNGEE. The CDR3 DNA sequence: TGTGCCAGCAGCGTAGGGGTAGGGGACACTGAAGCTTTCTTT. Its protein is CASSVGVGDTEAFF.

The chain combines TRBV5-1 with TRBJ1-1, with D hard to call. V gave up 0 bases and J gave up 1 base, with 4 bases separating them. This CDR3 spans 13 amino acids. Germline CDR1 reads SGHRS; CDR2 reads YFSETQ. The CDR3 sequence is CASSLAPNTEAFF. For the CDR3, the DNA is TGCGCCAGCAGCTTGGCCCCGAACACTGAAGCTTTCTTT. The variable domain in full, with the rest retrieved from reference TRBV5-1 and TRBJ1-1, is KAGVTQTPRYLIKTRGQQVTLSCSPISGHRSVSWYQQTPGQGLQFLFEYFSETQRNKGNFPGRFSGRQFSNSRSEMNVSTLELGDSALYLCASSLAPNTEAFFGQGTRLTVV.

This clonotype was recorded a few times. The germline gene is not matched at one end of the junction; a read error may be the cause. The CDR3 DNA reads TGTGCCAGCAGTTATACAGGGGGGACTGAAGCTTTTTTT. It yields the protein CASSYTGGTEAFF. This sequence joins TRBV6-2 or TRBV6-3 and TRBJ1-1; TRBD1 aligns across 8 bases. Germline CDR1 reads MNHEY; CDR2 reads SVGEGT. The CDR3 spans 13 residues.

This chain joins TRBV5-1 and TRBJ2-3, with TRBD1 as a possible D gene (6 bases). There are 15 residues in the CDR3. The germline V and J ends were trimmed by 0 bases and 3 bases, with 11 bases remaining between them. Germline V CDR1 and CDR2: SGHRS, YFSETQ. CDR3 amino acids: CASSLGQGFTDTQYF. In nucleotides, the CDR3 is TGCGCCAGCAGCTTGGGTCAGGGGTTTACAGATACGCAGTATTTT.

The chain carries TRBV5-1 and TRBJ2-4; D is perhaps TRBD2 (5 bases). There are 12 residues in the CDR3. Trimming pared 3 bases from V and 8 bases from J, leaving 9 bases between. In germline, CDR1 is SGHRS, CDR2 YFSETQ. The DNA of the CDR3 is TGCGCCAGCAGCTCGGGAAGGGACATTCAGTACTTC. Translating it yields CASSSGRDIQYF. The complete variable domain, with remaining parts taken from reference TRBV5-1 and TRBJ2-4, reads KAGVTQTPRYLIKTRGQQVTLSCSPISGHRSVSWYQQTPGQGLQFLFEYFSETQRNKGNFPGRFSGRQFSNSRSEMNVSTLELGDSALYLCASSSGRDIQYFGAGTRLSVL.

The chain combines TRBV20-1 with TRBJ2-1; D possibly corresponds to TRBD2 (7 bases). This CDR3 is built from 13 residues. V lost 6 bases, J lost 8 bases, and 17 bases lay in between. Germline CDR1 is DFQATT and CDR2 is SNEGSKA (reference sequence). CDR3 residues: CSAEGGGPYEQFF. CDR3 nucleotide sequence: TGCAGTGCCGAAGGGGGAGGGCCATATGAGCAGTTCTTC.

The rearrangement links TRBV12-3 or TRBV12-4 to TRBJ1-1; D may be TRBD1 (6 bases). The CDR3 sequence is 14 residues long. Trimming removed 5 bases from V and 0 bases from J, with 10 bases in between. The CDR3: CASSRDTLNTEAFF. CDR3 bases: TGTGCCAGCAGTCGGGACACCTTGAACACTGAAGCTTTCTTT.